The rows below give T cell receptor beta chains drawn from one sample of a study of blood T cell repertoires in COVID-19. Profiling relied on immunoSEQ multiplex PCR, and the TCRdb table lists in-frame clones only, not all of them. This table holds over 100,000 clones, roughly 90% found once. Sequenced: peripheral blood. The receptors derive from a man aged 35-49 years with acute or convalescent COVID-19. Each CDR3 is given with its conserved first and last residue. The order of the fields is V gene, J gene, clone size, CDR3 length, D gene, CDR3 protein, CDR3 DNA. D genes are given only for firm matches. Expanded clones get a size class; other rows say once, few or many, or leave the size out.

V: TRBV7-8; J: TRBJ1-2; size: -; length: 13; D: -; CDR3: CASSSNMGSGYTF; DNA: TGTGCCAGCAGCTCAAACATGGGCAGTGGCTACACCTTC
V: TRBV5-5; J: TRBJ1-1; size: -; length: 20; D: -; CDR3: CASSFLHQPGPSVMNTEAFF; DNA: TGTGCCAGCAGCTTCCTCCACCAACCGGGTCCATCCGTCATGAACACTGAAGCTTTCTTT
V: TRBV9; J: TRBJ1-1; size: -; length: 14; D: -; CDR3: CASSVVVRDSEAFF; DNA: TGTGCCAGCAGCGTAGTGGTCCGGGACTCTGAAGCTTTCTTT
V: TRBV12-3/TRBV12-4; J: TRBJ1-1; size: -; length: 11; D: -; CDR3: CASSQGAKAFF; DNA: TGTGCCAGCAGTCAAGGGGCCAAAGCTTTCTTT
V: TRBV12-3/TRBV12-4; J: TRBJ1-2; size: -; length: 12; D: -; CDR3: CASSFDFYGYTF; DNA: TGTGCCAGCAGTTTCGACTTCTATGGCTACACCTTC
V: TRBV5-1; J: TRBJ1-1; size: -; length: 15; D: TRBD1; CDR3: CASSSYRGVDTEAFF; DNA: TGCGCCAGCAGCTCGTACAGGGGCGTCGACACTGAAGCTTTCTTT
V: TRBV11-2; J: TRBJ2-1; size: -; length: 16; D: TRBD2; CDR3: CASSLSGQGGYNEQFF; DNA: TGTGCCAGCAGCTTATCGGGTCAGGGAGGGTACAATGAGCAGTTCTTC
V: TRBV5-1; J: TRBJ1-1; size: -; length: 17; D: TRBD1; CDR3: CASSLGTGGAMNTEAFF; DNA: TGCGCCAGCAGCTTGGGGACAGGGGGCGCAATGAACACTGAAGCTTTCTTT
V: TRBV29-1; J: TRBJ2-1; size: once; length: 14; D: TRBD2; CDR3: CSDVTSGGANEQFF; DNA: TGCAGCGACGTGACTAGCGGGGGGGCCAATGAGCAGTTCTTC
V: TRBV30; J: TRBJ2-7; size: -; length: 11; D: -; CDR3: CAWTGSYEQYF; DNA: TGTGCCTGGACCGGGTCCTACGAGCAGTACTTC
V: TRBV5-6; J: TRBJ1-6; size: -; length: 13; D: -; CDR3: CASSLDNNSPLHF; DNA: TGTGCCAGCAGCTTGGACAATAATTCACCCCTCCACTTT
V: TRBV29-1; J: TRBJ2-2; size: -; length: 14; D: TRBD2; CDR3: CSVSLAEFTGELFF; DNA: TGCAGCGTTTCTCTAGCGGAATTCACCGGGGAGCTGTTTTTT
V: TRBV27; J: TRBJ1-4; size: -; length: 14; D: -; CDR3: CASRRQPNNEKLFF; DNA: TGTGCCAGCAGAAGACAGCCAAACAATGAAAAACTGTTTTTT
V: TRBV5-4; J: TRBJ2-1; size: once; length: 15; D: TRBD2; CDR3: CASSFGTSGYNEQFF; DNA: TGTGCCAGCAGCTTTGGGACTAGCGGCTACAATGAGCAGTTCTTC
V: TRBV19; J: TRBJ2-1; size: -; length: 16; D: TRBD2; CDR3: CASSIVAGASYNEQFF; DNA: TGTGCCAGTAGTATAGTTGCGGGAGCGAGTTACAATGAGCAGTTCTTC
V: TRBV18; J: TRBJ2-5; size: -; length: 16; D: TRBD2; CDR3: CASSPPGLADQETQYF; DNA: TGTGCCAGCTCACCACCCGGACTAGCGGATCAAGAGACCCAGTACTTC
V: TRBV6-5; J: TRBJ1-1; size: -; length: 15; D: -; CDR3: CASRFWQGGFTEAFF; DNA: TGTGCCAGCAGGTTTTGGCAGGGAGGTTTCACTGAAGCTTTCTTT
V: TRBV7-8; J: TRBJ2-7; size: -; length: 15; D: TRBD1; CDR3: CASSMSGTGGYEQYF; DNA: TGTGCCAGCAGCATGTCCGGGACAGGGGGATACGAGCAGTACTTC
V: TRBV18; J: TRBJ1-2; size: -; length: 13; D: -; CDR3: CASSPDSPGGYTF; DNA: TGTGCCAGCTCGCCGGATTCCCCAGGTGGCTACACCTTC
V: TRBV6-5; J: TRBJ1-1; size: -; length: 13; D: -; CDR3: CASSYSGGTEAFF; DNA: TGTGCCAGCAGTTACTCAGGGGGCACTGAAGCTTTCTTT
V: TRBV9; J: TRBJ2-6; size: -; length: 16; D: -; CDR3: CASSVGRTTPTNVLTF; DNA: TGTGCCAGCAGCGTAGGTCGGACTACCCCGACCAACGTCCTGACTTTC
V: TRBV5-4; J: TRBJ1-1; size: -; length: 15; D: TRBD1; CDR3: CASSLGTGWNTEAFF; DNA: TGTGCCAGCAGCTTGGGGACAGGGTGGAACACTGAAGCTTTCTTT
V: TRBV2; J: TRBJ2-5; size: -; length: 12; D: -; CDR3: CASRSDVGTQYF; DNA: TGTGCCAGCAGGAGTGATGTCGGGACCCAGTACTTC